Each of the 16 T cell receptor beta chains below was sequenced from the same sample in a study of cytotoxic CD8 clonotypes in ibrutinib-treated CLL. Profiling relied on immunoSEQ multiplex PCR, and the TCRdb table lists in-frame clones only, not all of them. This table has almost 85,000 clones, about 86% appearing once. Specimen: PBMCs, collected before ibrutinib treatment. Every receptor here comes from a human donor with chronic lymphocytic leukemia.

The chain combines TRBV2 with TRBJ1-1; TRBD1 might be the D (5 bases). In germline, CDR1 is SNHLY, CDR2 FYNNEI. V was cut by 4 bases and J by 4 bases, with 16 bases left in between. This CDR3 has 15 residues. CDR3 residues: CASSAIHSGATEAFF. CDR3 nucleotide sequence: TGTGCCAGCAGTGCCATCCACAGCGGGGCCACTGAAGCTTTCTTT.

The gene calls are TRBV27 and TRBJ2-7; TRBD2 aligns across 10 bases. The V and J ends lost 4 bases and 1 base, in that order; junction bases with no gene match: 7. Germline V gives CDR1 MNHEY, CDR2 SMNVEV (reference sequence). This CDR3 region has 16 residues. As DNA, the CDR3 is TGTGCCAGCAGTTACTCCCCTAGCGGGAGTTCCTACGAGCAGTACTTC. Residues: CASSYSPSGSSYEQYF.

CDR3 in DNA: TGCGCCAGCAGCTTGGCCTCCATCCCAGGGGGCACAGATACGCAGTATTTT. Amino acids: CASSLASIPGGTDTQYF. The genes are TRBV5-1 and TRBJ2-3, with a weak D call TRBD1 (6 bases). There are 17 residues in the CDR3. Germline V gene sequence: CDR1 SGHRS, CDR2 YFSETQ. The V end was cut by 0 bases, the J end by 1 base, with 15 bases between.

The V and J genes are TRBV6-1 and TRBJ1-4; D uncertain. Germline assignment: CDR1 MNHNS and CDR2 SASEGT. Trimming took off 4 bases at V and 5 bases at J, with 26 bases between the two ends. This CDR3 has 19 amino acids. CDR3 nucleotide sequence: TGTGCCAGCAGTGCGGGCCCCGGGAGACCCCAGTCAATAAATGAAAAACTGTTTTTT. Translating it yields CASSAGPGRPQSINEKLFF.

The rearrangement joins TRBV29-1 to TRBJ2-7; D is unresolved. The CDR3 sequence is 13 residues long. CDR1 is SQVTM, CDR2 ANQGSEA, per germline. Trimming took 5 bases from V and 1 from J, leaving 12 bases between them. CDR3 nucleotides: TGCAGCGTTTTAGCTGCGAGTTCCTACGAGCAGTACTTC. Translation gives CSVLAASSYEQYF.

The gene calls are TRBV4-3 and TRBJ2-2; 8 bases fit TRBD2. Germline V CDR1 and CDR2: LGHNA, YSLEER. The CDR3 sequence is 15 residues long. V was clipped by 4 bases and J by 0 bases; unmatched bases: 1. CDR3 sequence (DNA): TGCGCCAGCAGCCGGGGACTAGCGAACACCGGGGAGCTGTTTTTT. Residues: CASSRGLANTGELFF.

V gene TRBV6-1 combines with J gene TRBJ2-7; 7 bases map to TRBD1. The CDR3 length is 15 residues. Germline V gene sequence: CDR1 MNHNS, CDR2 SASEGT. J lost 2 bases, V lost 2 bases, and 6 bases had no gene match. This chain's CDR3 is CASSETRQGPYEQYF. The CDR3 region has the DNA TGTGCCAGCAGTGAAACCCGACAGGGACCCTACGAGCAGTACTTC.

This rearrangement joins TRBV5-1 to TRBJ1-4; the D is unclear. Trimming stripped 3 bases from V and 5 bases from J, with 11 bases between. The CDR3 length is 14 residues. In germline, CDR1 is SGHRS, CDR2 YFSETQ. CDR3 amino acids: CASSSLVGNEKLFF. In DNA form, the CDR3 reads TGCGCCAGCAGCTCTTTGGTAGGGAATGAAAAACTGTTTTTT.

A few counts support this clone. The chain joins TRBV29-1 to TRBJ2-7; tentative D call: TRBD2 (5 bases). The V gene's germline CDR1 is SQVTM and CDR2 ANQGSEA. Trimming shortened V by 4 bases and J by 4 bases, and 11 bases separated the two germline ends. The length of the CDR3 is 12 residues. CDR3 sequence reads: CSVATDLYEQYF. CDR3 nucleotide sequence: TGCAGCGTTGCTACGGACTTATACGAGCAGTACTTC.

The V and J genes are TRBV5-1 and TRBJ1-2, with 11 bases aligning to TRBD1. The CDR3 consists of 14 residues. From germline, CDR1 is SGHRS and CDR2 YFSETQ. V lost 3 bases and J lost 3; bases outside the gene matches: 1. The CDR3 DNA reads TGCGCCAGCAGCTGGACAGGGGGCGACTATGGCTACACCTTC. Translating it yields CASSWTGGDYGYTF.

J is TRBJ1-2 and V is TRBV4-3; TRBD1 is a possible D gene (6 bases). From germline, CDR1 is LGHNA and CDR2 YSLEER. The CDR3 runs 13 residues. Trimming shortened V by 4 bases and J by 2 bases, and 8 bases separated the two germline ends. The chain's CDR3 is CASSPGQNYGYTF. The CDR3 DNA reads TGCGCCAGCAGCCCCGGACAGAACTATGGCTACACCTTC.

The chain has TRBV11-3 and TRBJ2-7, with D possibly matching TRBD1 (7 bases). The CDR3 loop spans 15 amino acids. The V end was cut by 2 bases, the J end by 4 bases, with 15 bases between. Germline values: CDR1 SGHNT, CDR2 YENEEA. The CDR3 loop is CASSLTQGGVYEQYF. CDR3 sequence (DNA): TGTGCCAGCAGCTTAACCCAGGGGGGCGTTTACGAGCAGTACTTC.

The chain joins TRBV9 to TRBJ2-1, with 13 bases lining up with TRBD2. The trim removed 0 bases at V and 8 bases at J, leaving 2 bases unmatched. CDR3 size: 15 residues. CDR1 and CDR2 from the germline V gene are SGDLS and YYNGEE. In DNA, the CDR3 is TGTGCCAGCAGCGTAGGGACTAGCGGGAGCGATGAGCAGTTCTTC. Protein sequence: CASSVGTSGSDEQFF.

J is TRBJ1-4 and V is TRBV4-3; D remains unclear. V gave up 4 bases and J gave up 0 bases, with 15 bases separating them. The CDR3 loop spans 17 amino acids. Per the germline V gene, CDR1 is LGHNA and CDR2 is YSLEER. CDR3 sequence (DNA): TGCGCCAGCAGCCCCACCCCCCAACAGACAACTAATGAAAAACTGTTTTTT. Translated: CASSPTPQQTTNEKLFF.

CDR3 amino acids: CASSQDGDEQFF. As DNA, the CDR3 is TGCGCCAGCAGCCAAGACGGGGATGAGCAGTTCTTC. The chain is built from TRBV4-1 and TRBJ2-1, with D possibly TRBD2 on 5 matching bases. Germline V gene lookup returns CDR1 MGHRA and CDR2 YSYEKL. The CDR3 is made up of 12 amino acids. The V and J ends lost 0 bases and 8 bases respectively, with 5 bases between them.

The chain joins TRBV12-2 to TRBJ2-1; TRBD1, as called in the table, went unchecked against the DNA. TRBV12-2 is flagged as a pseudogene. The CDR3 is 16 residues long. CDR3 nucleotides: TGTGCAAGTCGCTTATACAGGGAAACTCATTACAATGAGCAGTTCTTC. Translated: CASRLYRETHYNEQFF.